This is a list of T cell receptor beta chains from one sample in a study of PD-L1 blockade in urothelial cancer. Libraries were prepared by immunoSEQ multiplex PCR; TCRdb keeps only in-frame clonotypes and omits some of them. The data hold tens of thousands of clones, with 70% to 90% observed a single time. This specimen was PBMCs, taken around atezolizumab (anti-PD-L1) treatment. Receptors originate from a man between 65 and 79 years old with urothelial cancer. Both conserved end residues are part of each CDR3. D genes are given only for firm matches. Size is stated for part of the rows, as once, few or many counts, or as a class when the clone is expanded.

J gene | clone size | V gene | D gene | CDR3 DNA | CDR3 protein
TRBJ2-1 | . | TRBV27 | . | TGTGCCAGCAGATTATCCCCAATTTCTGAGCAGTTCTTC | CASRLSPISEQFF
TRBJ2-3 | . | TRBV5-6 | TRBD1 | TGTGCCAGCAGCTGGGGACAGGGACGCACAGATACGCAGTATTTT | CASSWGQGRTDTQYF
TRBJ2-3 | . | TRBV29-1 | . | TGCAGCGTTGAAGACGGCCTGGGCGATACGCAGTATTTT | CSVEDGLGDTQYF
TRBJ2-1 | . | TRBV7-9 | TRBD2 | TGTGCCAGCGATCCTGGGACTAGCGGGGAGAATGAGCAGTTCTTC | CASDPGTSGENEQFF
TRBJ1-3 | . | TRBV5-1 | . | TGCGCCAGCAGCCAGGGTAATATCGGAAACACCATATATTTT | CASSQGNIGNTIYF
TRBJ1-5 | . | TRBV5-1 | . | TGCGCCAGCAGCCCCCGTCCGAGTCAAGGGGATCAACAGCCCCAGCATTTT | CASSPRPSQGDQQPQHF
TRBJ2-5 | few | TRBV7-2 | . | TGTGCCAGCAGCTTAGGGGTGGCCGGAGGGGGCTCAAAGACCCAGTACTTC | CASSLGVAGGGSKTQYF
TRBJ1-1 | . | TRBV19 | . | TGTGCCAGTAGTATAGGGTACCGGAGGGACACTGAAGCTTTCTTT | CASSIGYRRDTEAFF
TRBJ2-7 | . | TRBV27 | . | TGTGCCAGCAGTCCTTCTTCGGGGGAGCAGTACTTC | CASSPSSGEQYF
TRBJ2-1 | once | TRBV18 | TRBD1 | TGTGCCAGCTCCCGGGGTGGGACAGGGCAAAATCGACCCACCTACAATGAGCAGTTCTTC | CASSRGGTGQNRPTYNEQFF
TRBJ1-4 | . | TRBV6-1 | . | TGTGCCAGCAATCGGGTTAATGAAAAACTGTTTTTT | CASNRVNEKLFF
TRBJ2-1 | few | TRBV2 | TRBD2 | TGTGCCAGCAGTTTAGCGGGGGGATCCTACAATGAGCAGTTCTTC | CASSLAGGSYNEQFF
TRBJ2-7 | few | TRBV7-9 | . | TGTGCCAGCAGCTTAGCGCTAGGGGGCTACGAGCAGTACTTC | CASSLALGGYEQYF
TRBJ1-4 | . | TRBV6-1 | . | TGTGCCAGCAGGGATGCAGGGGCCCCGAATGAAAAACTGTTTTTT | CASRDAGAPNEKLFF
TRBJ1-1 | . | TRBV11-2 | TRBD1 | TGTGCCAGCAGCTTAAGGAGGGGTGGAGGCAGGGGGAAGAACACTGAAGCTTTCTTT | CASSLRRGGGRGKNTEAFF
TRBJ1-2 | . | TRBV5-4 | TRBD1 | TGTGCCAGCAGCTTGGCGGGACAGAGGATCTACACCTTC | CASSLAGQRIYTF
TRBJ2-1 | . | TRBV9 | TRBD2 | TGTGCCAGCAGCGCGCGACCTAGCGGCTCCTACAATGAGCAGTTCTTC | CASSARPSGSYNEQFF
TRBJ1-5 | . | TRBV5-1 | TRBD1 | TGCGCCAGCAGCTTCCAGGGGGGTGCACAGCCCCAGCATTTT | CASSFQGGAQPQHF
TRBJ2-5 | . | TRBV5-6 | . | TGTGCCAGCAGCCCGGACATTCAAGAGACCCAGTACTTC | CASSPDIQETQYF
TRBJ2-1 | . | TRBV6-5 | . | TGTGCCAGCTGCGGAAGGCGTTCGGGGGACTATGAGCAGTTCTTC | CASCGRRSGDYEQFF
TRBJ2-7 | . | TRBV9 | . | TGTGCCAGCAGCTCAGAAGGGGAATACGAGCAGTACTTC | CASSSEGEYEQYF
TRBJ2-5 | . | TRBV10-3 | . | TGTGCCATCAGGGCGGAAGAGACCCAGTACTTC | CAIRAEETQYF
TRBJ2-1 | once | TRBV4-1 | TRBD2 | TGCGCCAGCAGCCAACGAATACTAGCGATATCCTACAATGAGCAGTTCTTC | CASSQRILAISYNEQFF
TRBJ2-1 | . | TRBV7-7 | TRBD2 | TGTGCCAGCAGCTTAGCGAACCCTAGCGGGAGGAGGTATGAGCAGTTCTTC | CASSLANPSGRRYEQFF
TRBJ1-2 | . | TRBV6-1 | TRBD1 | TGTGCCAGCAGTGAAGGGGACAGCGAATTTAACTATGGCTACACCTTC | CASSEGDSEFNYGYTF
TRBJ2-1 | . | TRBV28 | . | TGTGCCAGCAGTTCTGGAGGGCTCAATGAGCAGTTCTTC | CASSSGGLNEQFF
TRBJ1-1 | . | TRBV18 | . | TGTGCCAGCTCACCACCGGTGAGCTGGAACACTGAAGCTTTCTTT | CASSPPVSWNTEAFF
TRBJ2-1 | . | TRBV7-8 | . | TGTGCCAGCAGCCGAGACTCAGTGCGGTTCTTC | CASSRDSVRFF
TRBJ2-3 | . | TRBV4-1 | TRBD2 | TGCGCCAGCAGCCAGGCCCGTGGACTAGCGGGAGGTGCAGATACGCAGTATTTT | CASSQARGLAGGADTQYF
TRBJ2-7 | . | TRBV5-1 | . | TGCGCCAGCAGCTTGGGTCAGTTACGGGATGACGAGCAGTACTTC | CASSLGQLRDDEQYF
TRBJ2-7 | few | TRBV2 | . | TGTGCCAGCAGTGGCCGACTCACCTACGAGCAGTACTTC | CASSGRLTYEQYF
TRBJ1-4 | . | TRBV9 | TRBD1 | TGTGCCAGCAGCACCGGGACAGGGAGGACTAATGAAAAACTGTTTTTT | CASSTGTGRTNEKLFF
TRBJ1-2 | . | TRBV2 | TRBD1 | TGTGCCAGCATTCCGACAGGGGCTAACTATGGCTACACCTTC | CASIPTGANYGYTF
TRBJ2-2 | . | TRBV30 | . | TGTGCCTGGAGTGTACTCCGGAACACCGGGGAGCTGTTTTTT | CAWSVLRNTGELFF
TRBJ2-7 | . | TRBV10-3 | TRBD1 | TGTGCCATCAGTGAGTCAGCTTGGGACAGGGGGATTCTTAGCTCCTACGAGCAGTACTTC | CAISESAWDRGILSSYEQYF
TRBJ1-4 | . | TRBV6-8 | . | TGTGCCAGCAGTTCTCGAACAGAGCAGGCAACTAATGAAAAACTGTTTTTT | CASSSRTEQATNEKLFF
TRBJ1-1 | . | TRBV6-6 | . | TGTGCCAGCAGTTACAGTGGCTCTCACACTGAAGCTTTCTTT | CASSYSGSHTEAFF
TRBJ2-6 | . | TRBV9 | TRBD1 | TGTGCCAGCACCTGGACAGGGAGCGATGGGGCCAACGTCCTGACTTTC | CASTWTGSDGANVLTF
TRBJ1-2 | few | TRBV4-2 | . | TGTGCCAGCAGCCAAGATAGGCAGGGGCGCGACTATGGCTACACCTTC | CASSQDRQGRDYGYTF
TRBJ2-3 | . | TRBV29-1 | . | TGCAGCGTTGCGCCGGGAATTAGCACAGATACGCAGTATTTT | CSVAPGISTDTQYF
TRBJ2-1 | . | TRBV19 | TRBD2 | TGTGCCAGTAGTATTCGGACTAGCGGGCCTAACAATGAGCAGTTCTTC | CASSIRTSGPNNEQFF
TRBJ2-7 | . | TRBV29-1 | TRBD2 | TGCAGCGTTGACACCGGGGGGGGCTCCTACGAGCAGTACTTC | CSVDTGGGSYEQYF
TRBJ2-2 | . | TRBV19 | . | TGTGCCAGTGGGTCACAGGGGAACACCGGGGAGCTGTTTTTT | CASGSQGNTGELFF
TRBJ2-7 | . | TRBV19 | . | TGTGCCAGTAGTATTACGGGAAGCTCCTACGAGCAGTACTTC | CASSITGSSYEQYF
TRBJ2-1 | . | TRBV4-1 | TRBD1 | TGCGCCAGCAGGCGACAGGGTGAGGCCTACAATGAGCAGTTCTTC | CASRRQGEAYNEQFF
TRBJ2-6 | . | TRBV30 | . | TGTGCCTGGAGCCCTAGGGACTTCCGCTCTGGGGCCAACGTCCTGACTTTC | CAWSPRDFRSGANVLTF
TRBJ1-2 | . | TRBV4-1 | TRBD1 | TGCGCCAGCAGCCAAGGAAGGACAGGGACTAACTATGGCTACACCTTC | CASSQGRTGTNYGYTF
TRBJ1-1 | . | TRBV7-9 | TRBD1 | TGTGCCAGCAGCCATACTCCAGCGACAGGGAAAACTGAAGCTTTCTTT | CASSHTPATGKTEAFF
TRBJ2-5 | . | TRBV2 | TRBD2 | TGTGCCAGCAGTGACGTTAGCGGGAGATTTGGGGAGACCCAGTACTTC | CASSDVSGRFGETQYF
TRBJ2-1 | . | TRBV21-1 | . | TGTGCCAGCAGCAAAGGGACTAGCGGGCAGAATACCTACAATGAGCAGTTCTTC | CASSKGTSGQNTYNEQFF
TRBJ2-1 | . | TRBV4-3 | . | TGCGCCAGCAGCCAAGGGGTACGAGGAAATGAGCAGTTCTTC | CASSQGVRGNEQFF
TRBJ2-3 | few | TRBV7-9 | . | TGTGCCAGAGAGGAAGCCGGGGATACGCAGTATTTT | CAREEAGDTQYF
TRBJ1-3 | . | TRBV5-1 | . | TGCGCCAGCAGTCCGTTCTCTGGAAACACCATATATTTT | CASSPFSGNTIYF
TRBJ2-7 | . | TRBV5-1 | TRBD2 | TGCGCCAGCAGCGCAAGGACTAGCGGGTGGGAGGTCCAGGCAACCTACGAGCAGTACTTC | CASSARTSGWEVQATYEQYF
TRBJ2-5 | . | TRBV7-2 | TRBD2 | TGTGCCAGCAGCCTCCAGCGGGAGAGGCGAGAGACCCAGTACTTC | CASSLQRERRETQYF
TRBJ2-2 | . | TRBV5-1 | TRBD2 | TGCGCCAGCAGCCGTCAACTAGCGGGGACCACCGGGGAGCTGTTTTTT | CASSRQLAGTTGELFF
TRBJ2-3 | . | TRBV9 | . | TGTGCCAGCAGCGTACACGGTCCAGATACGCAGTATTTT | CASSVHGPDTQYF
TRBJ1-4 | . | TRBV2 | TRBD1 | TGTGCCAGCAGAGCCGGGACAGGGGATGAAAAACTGTTTTTT | CASRAGTGDEKLFF
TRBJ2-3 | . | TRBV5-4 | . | TGTGCCAGCAGCCTAGTGTCAGATACGCAGTATTTT | CASSLVSDTQYF
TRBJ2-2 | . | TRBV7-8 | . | TGTGCCAGCAGACCAATCGGGAGAAGGGCCGGGGAGCTGTTTTTT | CASRPIGRRAGELFF